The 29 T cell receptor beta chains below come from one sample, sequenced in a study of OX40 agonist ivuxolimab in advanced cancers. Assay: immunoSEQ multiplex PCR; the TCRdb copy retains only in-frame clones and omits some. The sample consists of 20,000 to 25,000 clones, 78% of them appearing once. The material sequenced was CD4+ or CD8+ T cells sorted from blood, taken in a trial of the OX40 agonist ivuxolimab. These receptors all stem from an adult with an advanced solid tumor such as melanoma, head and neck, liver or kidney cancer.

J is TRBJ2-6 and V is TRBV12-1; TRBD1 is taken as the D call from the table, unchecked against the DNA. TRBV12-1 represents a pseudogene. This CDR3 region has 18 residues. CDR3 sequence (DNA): TGTGCCAGCAGCTCCAACGCTGTAGGACAAAGTCGGGCCAACGTCCTGACTTTC. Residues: CASSSNAVGQSRANVLTF.

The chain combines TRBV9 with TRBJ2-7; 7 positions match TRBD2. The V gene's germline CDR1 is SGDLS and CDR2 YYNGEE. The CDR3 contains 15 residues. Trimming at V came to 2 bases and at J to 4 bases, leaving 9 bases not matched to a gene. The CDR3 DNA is TGTGCCAGCAGCGTGGGAGGGGTTGGGATATACGAGCAGTACTTC. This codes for CASSVGGVGIYEQYF.

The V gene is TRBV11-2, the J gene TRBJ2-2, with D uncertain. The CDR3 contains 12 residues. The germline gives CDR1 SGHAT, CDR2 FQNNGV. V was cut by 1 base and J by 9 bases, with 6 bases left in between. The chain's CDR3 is CASSLAGRELFF. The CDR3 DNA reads TGTGCCAGCAGCTTAGCAGGTCGGGAGCTGTTTTTT.

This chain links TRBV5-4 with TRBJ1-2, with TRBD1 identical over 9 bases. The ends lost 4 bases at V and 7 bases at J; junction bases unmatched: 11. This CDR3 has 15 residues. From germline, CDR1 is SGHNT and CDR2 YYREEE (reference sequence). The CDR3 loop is CASSPDRDRVSGYTF. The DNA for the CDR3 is TGTGCCAGCAGCCCCGACCGGGACAGGGTCAGTGGCTACACCTTC.

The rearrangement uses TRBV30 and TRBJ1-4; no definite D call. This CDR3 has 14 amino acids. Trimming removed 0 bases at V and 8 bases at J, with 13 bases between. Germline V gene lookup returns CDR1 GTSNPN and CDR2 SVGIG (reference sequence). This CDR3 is CAWSVPGYSEKLFF. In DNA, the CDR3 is TGTGCCTGGAGTGTACCTGGGTATAGCGAAAAACTGTTTTTT.

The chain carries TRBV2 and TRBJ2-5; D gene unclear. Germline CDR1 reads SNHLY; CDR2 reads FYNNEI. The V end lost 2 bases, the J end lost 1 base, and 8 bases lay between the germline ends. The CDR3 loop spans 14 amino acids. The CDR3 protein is CASSESRAQETQYF. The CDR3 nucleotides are TGTGCCAGCAGTGAATCTAGGGCCCAAGAGACCCAGTACTTC.

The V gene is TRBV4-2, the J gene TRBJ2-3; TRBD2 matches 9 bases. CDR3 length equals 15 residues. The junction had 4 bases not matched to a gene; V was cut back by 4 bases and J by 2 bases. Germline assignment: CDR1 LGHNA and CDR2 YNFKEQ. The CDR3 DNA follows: TGTGCCAGCAGCCCGGGGACTAGCTCCACAGATACGCAGTATTTT. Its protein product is CASSPGTSSTDTQYF.

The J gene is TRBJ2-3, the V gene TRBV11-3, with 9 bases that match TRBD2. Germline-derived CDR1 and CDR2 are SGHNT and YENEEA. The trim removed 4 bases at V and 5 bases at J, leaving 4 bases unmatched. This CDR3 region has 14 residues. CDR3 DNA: TGTGCCAGCAGCTCGCGGGGGGGCCAAGATACGCAGTATTTT. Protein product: CASSSRGGQDTQYF.

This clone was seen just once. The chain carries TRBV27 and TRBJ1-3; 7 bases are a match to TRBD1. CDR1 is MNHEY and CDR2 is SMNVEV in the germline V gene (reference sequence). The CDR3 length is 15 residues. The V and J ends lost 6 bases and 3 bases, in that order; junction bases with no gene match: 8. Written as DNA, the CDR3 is TGTGCCAGCAGCCTGACAGGGAGAAATGGAAACACCATATATTTT. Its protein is CASSLTGRNGNTIYF.

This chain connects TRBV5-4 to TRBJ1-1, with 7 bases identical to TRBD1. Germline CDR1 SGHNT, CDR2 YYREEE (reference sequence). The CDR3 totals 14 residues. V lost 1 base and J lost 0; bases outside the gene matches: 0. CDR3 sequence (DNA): TGTGCCAGCAGCTTGCAGGGGGTGAACACTGAAGCTTTCTTT. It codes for CASSLQGVNTEAFF.

The CDR3 sequence: CASSADSFSSGANVLTF. The CDR3 nucleotides read TGTGCCAGCAGCGCGGACTCATTCTCCTCTGGGGCCAACGTCCTGACTTTC. The J gene is TRBJ2-6, the V gene TRBV7-1, with a tentative D call TRBD2 (5 bases). TRBV7-1 is noted as an ORF with a role that remains uncertain. Trimming removed 5 bases from V and 0 bases from J, with 14 bases in between. The CDR3 totals 17 residues.

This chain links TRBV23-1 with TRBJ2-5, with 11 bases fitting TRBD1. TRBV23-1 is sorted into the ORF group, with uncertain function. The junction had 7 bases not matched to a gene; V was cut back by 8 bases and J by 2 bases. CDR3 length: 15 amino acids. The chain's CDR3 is CASLPRDRGQETQYF. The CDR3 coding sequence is TGCGCCAGCCTGCCGCGGGACAGGGGGCAAGAGACCCAGTACTTC.

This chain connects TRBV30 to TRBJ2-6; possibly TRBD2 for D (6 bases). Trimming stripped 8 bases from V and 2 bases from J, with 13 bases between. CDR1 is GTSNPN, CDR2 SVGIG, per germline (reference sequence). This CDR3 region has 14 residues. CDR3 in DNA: TGTGCCCAACTAGCACGTACTGGGGCCAACGTCCTGACTTTC. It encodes CAQLARTGANVLTF. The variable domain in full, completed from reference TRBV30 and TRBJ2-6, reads SQTIHQWPATLVQPVGSPLSLECTVEGTSNPNLYWYRQAAGRGLQLLFYSVGIGQISSEVPQNLSASRPQDRQFILSSKKLLLSDSGFYLCAQLARTGANVLTFGAGSRLTVL.

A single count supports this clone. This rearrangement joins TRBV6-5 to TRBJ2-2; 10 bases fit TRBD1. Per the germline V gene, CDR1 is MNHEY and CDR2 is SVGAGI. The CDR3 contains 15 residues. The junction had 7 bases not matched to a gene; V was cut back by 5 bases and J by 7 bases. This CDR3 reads CASSLRDRGIGELFF. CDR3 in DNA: TGTGCCAGCAGTCTCCGGGACAGGGGTATCGGGGAGCTGTTTTTT.

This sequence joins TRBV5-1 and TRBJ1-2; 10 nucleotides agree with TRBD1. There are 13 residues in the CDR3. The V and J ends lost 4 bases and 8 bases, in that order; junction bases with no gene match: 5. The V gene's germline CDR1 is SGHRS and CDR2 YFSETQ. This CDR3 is CASSQGTGEGYTF. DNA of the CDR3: TGCGCCAGCAGCCAAGGGACAGGGGAAGGCTACACCTTC.

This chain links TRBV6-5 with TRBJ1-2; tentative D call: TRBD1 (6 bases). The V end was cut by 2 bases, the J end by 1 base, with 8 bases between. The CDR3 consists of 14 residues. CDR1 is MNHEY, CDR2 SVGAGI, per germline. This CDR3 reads CASSYQTGNYGYTF. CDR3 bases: TGTGCCAGCAGTTACCAGACAGGTAACTATGGCTACACCTTC.

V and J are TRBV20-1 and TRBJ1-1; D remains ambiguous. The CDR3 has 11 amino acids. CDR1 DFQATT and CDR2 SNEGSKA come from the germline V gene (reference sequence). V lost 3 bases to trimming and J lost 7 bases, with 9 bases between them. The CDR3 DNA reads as TGCAGTGCTAGGGTGGTCGGTGAAGCTTTCTTT. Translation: CSARVVGEAFF.

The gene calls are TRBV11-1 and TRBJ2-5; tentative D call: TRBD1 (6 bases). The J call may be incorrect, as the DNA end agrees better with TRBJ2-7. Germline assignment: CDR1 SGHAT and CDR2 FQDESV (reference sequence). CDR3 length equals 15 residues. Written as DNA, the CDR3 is TGTGCCAGCAGCTTATCCTCGACAGGAAACTACGAGCAGTACTTC. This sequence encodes CASSLSSTGNYEQYF.

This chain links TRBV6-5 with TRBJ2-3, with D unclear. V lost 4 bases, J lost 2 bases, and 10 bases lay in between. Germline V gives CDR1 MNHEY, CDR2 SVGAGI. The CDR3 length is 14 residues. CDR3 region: CASSSSPHTDTQYF. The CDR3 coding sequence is TGTGCCAGCAGTTCCAGCCCCCACACAGATACGCAGTATTTT.

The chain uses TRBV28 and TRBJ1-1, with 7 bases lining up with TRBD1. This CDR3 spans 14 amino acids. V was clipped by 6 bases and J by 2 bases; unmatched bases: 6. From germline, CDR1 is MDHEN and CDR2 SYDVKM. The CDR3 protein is CASRSGGVNTEAFF. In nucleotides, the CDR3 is TGTGCCAGCAGGTCAGGGGGAGTCAACACTGAAGCTTTCTTT.

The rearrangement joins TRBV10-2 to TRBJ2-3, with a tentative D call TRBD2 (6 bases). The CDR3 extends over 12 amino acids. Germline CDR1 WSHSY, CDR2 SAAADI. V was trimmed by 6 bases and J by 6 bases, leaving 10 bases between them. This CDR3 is CASSIRGDTQYF. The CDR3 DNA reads TGCGCCAGCAGCATCCGGGGGGATACGCAGTATTTT.

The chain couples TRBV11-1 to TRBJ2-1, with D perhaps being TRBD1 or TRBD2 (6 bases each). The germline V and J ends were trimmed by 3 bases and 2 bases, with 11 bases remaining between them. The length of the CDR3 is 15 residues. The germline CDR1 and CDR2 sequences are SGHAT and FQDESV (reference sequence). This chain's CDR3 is CASSLRGDPYNEQFF. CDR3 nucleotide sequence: TGTGCCAGCAGCTTGAGGGGGGACCCCTACAATGAGCAGTTCTTC.

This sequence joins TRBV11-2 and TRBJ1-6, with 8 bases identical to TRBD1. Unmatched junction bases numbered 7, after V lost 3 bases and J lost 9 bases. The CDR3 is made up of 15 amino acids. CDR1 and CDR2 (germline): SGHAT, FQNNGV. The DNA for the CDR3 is TGTGCCAGCAGCTTGCCAGGGGGCGTAGGTTCACCCCTCCACTTT. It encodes CASSLPGGVGSPLHF.

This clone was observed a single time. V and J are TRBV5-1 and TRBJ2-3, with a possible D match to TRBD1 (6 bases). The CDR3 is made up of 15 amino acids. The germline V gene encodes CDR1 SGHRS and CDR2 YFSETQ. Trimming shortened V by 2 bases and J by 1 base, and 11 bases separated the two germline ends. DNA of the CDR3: TGCGCCAGCAGCTTTGTAGGGGGTGGCACAGATACGCAGTATTTT. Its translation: CASSFVGGGTDTQYF. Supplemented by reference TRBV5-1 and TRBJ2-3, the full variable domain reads KAGVTQTPRYLIKTRGQQVTLSCSPISGHRSVSWYQQTPGQGLQFLFEYFSETQRNKGNFPGRFSGRQFSNSRSEMNVSTLELGDSALYLCASSFVGGGTDTQYFGPGTRLTVL.

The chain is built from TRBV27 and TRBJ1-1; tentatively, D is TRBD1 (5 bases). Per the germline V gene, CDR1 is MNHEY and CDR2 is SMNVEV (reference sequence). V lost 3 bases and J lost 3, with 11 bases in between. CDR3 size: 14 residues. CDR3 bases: TGTGCCAGCAGTTTCGAGGGGCGGGACACTGAAGCTTTCTTT. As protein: CASSFEGRDTEAFF.

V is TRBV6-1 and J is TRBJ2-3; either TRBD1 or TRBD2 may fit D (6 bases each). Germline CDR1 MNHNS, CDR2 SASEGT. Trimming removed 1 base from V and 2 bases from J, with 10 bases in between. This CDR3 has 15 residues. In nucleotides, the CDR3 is TGTGCCAGCAGTGAAGTAGGGGGGTCCACAGATACGCAGTATTTT. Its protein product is CASSEVGGSTDTQYF.

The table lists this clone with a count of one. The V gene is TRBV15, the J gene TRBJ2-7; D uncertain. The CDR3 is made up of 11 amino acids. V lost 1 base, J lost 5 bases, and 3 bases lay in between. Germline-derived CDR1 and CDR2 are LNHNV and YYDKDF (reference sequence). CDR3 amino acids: CATSRGNEQYF. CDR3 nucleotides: TGTGCCACCAGCAGAGGTAACGAGCAGTACTTC.

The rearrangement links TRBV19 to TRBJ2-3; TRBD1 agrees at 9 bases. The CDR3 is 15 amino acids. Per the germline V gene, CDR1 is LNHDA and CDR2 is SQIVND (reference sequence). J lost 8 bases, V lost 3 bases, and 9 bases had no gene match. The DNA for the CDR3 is TGTGCCAGTAGTATTGTGGGACAGGGCCTCGGTACGCAGTATTTT. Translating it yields CASSIVGQGLGTQYF.

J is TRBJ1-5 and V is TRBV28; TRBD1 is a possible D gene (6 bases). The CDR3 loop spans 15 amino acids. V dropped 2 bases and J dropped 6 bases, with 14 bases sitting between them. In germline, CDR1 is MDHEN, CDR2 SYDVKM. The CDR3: CASSLRDTFLQPQHF. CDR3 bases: TGTGCCAGCAGTTTAAGGGACACCTTTCTTCAGCCCCAGCATTTT.